The T cell receptor beta chain under discussion was sequenced for a study of regulatory T cells in long-lasting Graves disease. Whole-study results and caveats: Thyroid tissue was not sampled; only peripheral blood was.

A remark on this clonotype: Its antigen is unidentified.

CDR1 is LNHNV, CDR2 YYDKDF, per germline (reference sequence). The CDR3 consists of 16 residues. V was cut by 4 bases and J by 4 bases, with 19 bases left in between. Time point denoted: persistent/refractory GD, antithyroid drugs over 5 years with positive TRAb. Isolated PBMC RNA provided the starting material for the TCR library. Peripheral blood, at about 10 milliliters, went into EDTA tubes. Both iRepertoire HTBI primers and Arm-PCR of CDR3 regions were used to build the TCR beta libraries. TCRdb redid the calling of the multiplex PCR reads with MiXCR, one entry per CDR3 protein. The table lists about 660,000 distinct CDR3 sequences, about 30% of them singletons.

The specimen comprised peripheral blood mononuclear cells (PBMCs), sampled when the disease was refractory, from a patient treated with antithyroid drugs. The chain is built from TRBV15 and TRBJ1-2; possibly TRBD1 for D (5 bases). The clonotype originates from a female donor with Graves disease. The CDR3 nucleotides are TGTGCCACCAGCACTGGCAGGGAATTATCCAGCTATGGCTACACCTTC. It specifies CATSTGRELSSYGYTF.